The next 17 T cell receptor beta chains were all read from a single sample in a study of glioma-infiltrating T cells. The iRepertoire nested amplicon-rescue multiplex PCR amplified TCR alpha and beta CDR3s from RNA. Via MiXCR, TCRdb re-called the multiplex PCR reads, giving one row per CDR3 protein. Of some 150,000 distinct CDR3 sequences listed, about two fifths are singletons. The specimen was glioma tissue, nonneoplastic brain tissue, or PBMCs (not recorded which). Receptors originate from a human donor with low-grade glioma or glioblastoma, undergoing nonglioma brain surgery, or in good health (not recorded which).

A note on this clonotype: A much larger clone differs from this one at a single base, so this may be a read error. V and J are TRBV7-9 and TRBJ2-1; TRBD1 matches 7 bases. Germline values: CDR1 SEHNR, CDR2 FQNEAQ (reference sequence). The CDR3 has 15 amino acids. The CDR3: CARSFWQGDYNEQFF. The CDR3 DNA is TGTGCCCGCAGCTTTTGGCAGGGGGACTACAATGAGCAGTTCTTC.

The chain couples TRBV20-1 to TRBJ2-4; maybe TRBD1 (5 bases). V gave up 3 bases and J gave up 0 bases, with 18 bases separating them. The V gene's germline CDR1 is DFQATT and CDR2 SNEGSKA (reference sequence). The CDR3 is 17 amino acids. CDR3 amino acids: CSARKGQINLAKNIQYF. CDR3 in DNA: TGCAGTGCTAGGAAAGGACAAATCAACCTAGCCAAAAACATTCAGTACTTC.

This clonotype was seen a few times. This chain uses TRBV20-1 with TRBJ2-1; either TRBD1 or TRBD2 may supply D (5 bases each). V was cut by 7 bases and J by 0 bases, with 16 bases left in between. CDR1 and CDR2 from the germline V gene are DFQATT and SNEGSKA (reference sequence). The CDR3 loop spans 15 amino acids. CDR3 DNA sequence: TGCAGTGTCAGTGGGACGTACAGCTCCTACAATGAGCAGTTCTTC. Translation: CSVSGTYSSYNEQFF.

In DNA form, the CDR3 reads TGCAGTGCTAGCCTCAGCGGGAGAGGTTCAGATACGCAGTATTTT. Translation gives CSASLSGRGSDTQYF. The rearrangement links TRBV20-1 to TRBJ2-3; 8 bases fit TRBD2. Germline CDR1 is DFQATT and CDR2 is SNEGSKA (reference sequence). V shed 3 bases and J 4 bases; nucleotides not matched to a gene: 9. This CDR3 contains 15 residues.

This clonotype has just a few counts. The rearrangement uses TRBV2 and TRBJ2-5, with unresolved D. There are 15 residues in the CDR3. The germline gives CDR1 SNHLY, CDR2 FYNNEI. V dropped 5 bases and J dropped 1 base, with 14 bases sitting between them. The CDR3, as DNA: TGTGCCAGCAGTAGAGAATTGGAGCGCCAAGAGACCCAGTACTTC. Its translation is CASSRELERQETQYF.

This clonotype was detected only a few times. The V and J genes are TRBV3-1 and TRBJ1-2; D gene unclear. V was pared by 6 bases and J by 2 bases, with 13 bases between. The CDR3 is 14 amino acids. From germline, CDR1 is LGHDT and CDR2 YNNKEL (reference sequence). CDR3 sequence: CASRQRQGNYGYTF. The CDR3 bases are TGTGCCAGCAGACAAAGGCAAGGGAACTATGGCTACACCTTC.

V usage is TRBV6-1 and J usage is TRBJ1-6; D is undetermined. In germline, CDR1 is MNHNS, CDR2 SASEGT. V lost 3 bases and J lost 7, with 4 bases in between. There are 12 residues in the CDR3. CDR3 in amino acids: CASSERNSPLHF. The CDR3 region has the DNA TGTGCCAGCAGTGAGAGAAATTCACCCCTCCACTTT.

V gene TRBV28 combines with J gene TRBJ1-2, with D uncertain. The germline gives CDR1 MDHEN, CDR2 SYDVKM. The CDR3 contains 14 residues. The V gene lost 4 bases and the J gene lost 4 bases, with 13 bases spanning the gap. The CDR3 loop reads CASSSPPGPYGYTF. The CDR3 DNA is TGTGCCAGCAGTTCCCCGCCCGGACCCTATGGCTACACCTTC.

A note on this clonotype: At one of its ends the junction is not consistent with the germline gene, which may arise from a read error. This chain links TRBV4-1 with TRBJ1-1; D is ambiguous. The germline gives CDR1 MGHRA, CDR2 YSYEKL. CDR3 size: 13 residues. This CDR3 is CASSQETEGEPFF. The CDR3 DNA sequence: TGCGCCAGCAGCCAAGAAACTGAGGGTGAACCTTTCTTT.

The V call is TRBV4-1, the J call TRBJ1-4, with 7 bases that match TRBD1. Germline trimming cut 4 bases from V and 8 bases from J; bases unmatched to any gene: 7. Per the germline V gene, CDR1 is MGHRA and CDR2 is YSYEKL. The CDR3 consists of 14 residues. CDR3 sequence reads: CASSLRQGNEKLFF. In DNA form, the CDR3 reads TGCGCCAGCAGCCTTAGACAGGGTAACGAAAAACTGTTTTTT.

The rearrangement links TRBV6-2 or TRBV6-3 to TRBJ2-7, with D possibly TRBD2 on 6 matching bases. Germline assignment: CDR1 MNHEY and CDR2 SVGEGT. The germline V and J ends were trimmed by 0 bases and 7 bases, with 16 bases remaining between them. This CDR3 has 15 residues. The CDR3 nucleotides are TGTGCCAGCAGTTACTCTCCCGGAGGGCCGGAAGAGCAGTACTTC. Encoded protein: CASSYSPGGPEEQYF.

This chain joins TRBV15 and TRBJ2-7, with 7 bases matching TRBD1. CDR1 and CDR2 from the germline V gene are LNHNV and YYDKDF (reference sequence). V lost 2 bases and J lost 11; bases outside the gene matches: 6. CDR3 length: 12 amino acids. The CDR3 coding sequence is TGTGCCACCAGCAGACCGGGACAGCCGAAGTACTTC. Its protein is CATSRPGQPKYF.

CDR3 loop: CASSLHYNGGVQPQHF. The CDR3, as DNA: TGCGCCAGCAGCTTGCACTACAATGGAGGGGTGCAGCCCCAGCATTTT. The chain combines TRBV4-1 with TRBJ1-5, with D maybe TRBD1 (5 bases). The CDR3 consists of 16 residues. Germline CDR1 is MGHRA and CDR2 is YSYEKL. V was trimmed by 5 bases and J by 7 bases, leaving 21 bases between them.

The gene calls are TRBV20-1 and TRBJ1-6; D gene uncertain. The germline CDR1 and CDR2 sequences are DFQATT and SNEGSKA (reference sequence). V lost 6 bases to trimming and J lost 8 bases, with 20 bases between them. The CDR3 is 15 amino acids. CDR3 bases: TGCAGTGCGCAGACTGGTCCTGGGGTTGATTCACCCCTCCACTTT. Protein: CSAQTGPGVDSPLHF.

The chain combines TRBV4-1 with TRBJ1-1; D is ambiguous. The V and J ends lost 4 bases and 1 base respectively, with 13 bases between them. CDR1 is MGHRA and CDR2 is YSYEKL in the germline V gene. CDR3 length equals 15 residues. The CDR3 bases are TGCGCCAGCAGCCCTAAATGGGAGGAGAACACTGAAGCTTTCTTT. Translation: CASSPKWEENTEAFF.

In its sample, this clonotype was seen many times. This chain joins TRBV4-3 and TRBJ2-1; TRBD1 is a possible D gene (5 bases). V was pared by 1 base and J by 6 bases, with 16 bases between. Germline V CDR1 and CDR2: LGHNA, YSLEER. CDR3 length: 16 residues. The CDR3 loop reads CASSQVNQGAVNEQFF. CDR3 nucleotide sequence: TGCGCCAGCAGCCAAGTAAACCAAGGGGCGGTCAATGAGCAGTTCTTC.

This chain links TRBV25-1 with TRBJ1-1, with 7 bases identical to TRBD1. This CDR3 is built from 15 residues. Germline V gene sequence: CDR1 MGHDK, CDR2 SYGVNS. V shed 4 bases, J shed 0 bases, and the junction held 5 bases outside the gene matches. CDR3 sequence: CASSGPTGLNTEAFF. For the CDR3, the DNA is TGTGCCAGCAGTGGACCGACAGGGCTGAACACTGAAGCTTTCTTT.